Below are 28 T cell receptor beta chains sequenced from a single sample in a study of blood T cell repertoires in COVID-19. Assay: immunoSEQ multiplex PCR; the TCRdb copy retains only in-frame clones and omits some. The data contain 270,000 or so clones, 82% of them singletons. The sequencing input was peripheral blood. Receptors originate from a woman in her late teens or twenties with acute or convalescent COVID-19.

Comments on this clone: This sample includes further DNA sequences coding for the same CDR3. The rearrangement joins TRBV7-9 to TRBJ1-2, with D perhaps matching TRBD1 (6 bases). There are 13 residues in the CDR3. Between the trimmed V and J ends, which lost 3 bases and 4 bases, there was a span of 9 bases. Per the germline V gene, CDR1 is SEHNR and CDR2 is FQNEAQ (reference sequence). CDR3 protein: CASSFGTSYGYTF. The CDR3 nucleotides are TGTGCCAGCAGCTTTGGGACATCCTATGGCTACACCTTC.

The chain has TRBV19 and TRBJ1-2, with TRBD1 identical over 10 bases. The CDR3 totals 15 residues. Germline CDR1 is LNHDA and CDR2 is SQIVND (reference sequence). V shed 8 bases, J shed 1 base, and the junction held 7 bases outside the gene matches. Written as DNA, the CDR3 is TGTGCCAGTTCCGACAGGGGGCATCATAACTATGGCTACACCTTC. Residues: CASSDRGHHNYGYTF.

CDR3 loop: CASRPRTVGGELFF. The CDR3 DNA sequence: TGTGCCAGCAGACCCCGGACAGTTGGCGGGGAGCTGTTTTTT. V is TRBV6-5 and J is TRBJ2-2, with D maybe TRBD1 (6 bases). Germline CDR1 MNHEY, CDR2 SVGAGI. Deletions cut 6 bases from V and 7 bases from J, with 15 bases between. The CDR3 length is 14 residues.

This clone was counted a few times. The sample carries other DNA sequences with the same CDR3. The chain has TRBV9 and TRBJ1-6; 9 bases align to TRBD1. This CDR3 is 15 amino acids long. CDR1 and CDR2 from the germline V gene are SGDLS and YYNGEE. J was trimmed by 7 bases and V by 4 bases; bases with no gene match: 6. Written as DNA, the CDR3 is TGTGCCAGCAGCCCTGGACAGGGGCCCAATTCACCCCTCCACTTT. Its protein product is CASSPGQGPNSPLHF.

The chain carries TRBV19 and TRBJ2-1, with TRBD1 identical over 8 bases. The germline CDR1 and CDR2 sequences are LNHDA and SQIVND (reference sequence). The CDR3 consists of 15 residues. After removal of 9 bases from V and 2 bases from J, the junction contained 9 bases not matched to a gene. The CDR3: CASVDRGSAYNEQFF. DNA for the CDR3: TGTGCCAGCGTCGACAGGGGAAGCGCCTACAATGAGCAGTTCTTC.

The chain couples TRBV7-2 to TRBJ2-5; 7 bases fit TRBD2. The ends lost 7 bases at V and 2 bases at J; junction bases unmatched: 10. The CDR3 is made up of 15 amino acids. Germline assignment: CDR1 SGHTA and CDR2 FQGNSA. The CDR3 DNA is TGTGCCAGCAAGTTAGGACTAGGAGAACAAGAGACCCAGTACTTC. Protein product: CASKLGLGEQETQYF. The full variable domain, with the rest looked up from reference TRBV7-2 and TRBJ2-5, is GAGVSQSPSNKVTEKGKDVELRCDPISGHTALYWYRQSLGQGLEFLIYFQGNSAPDKSGLPSDRFSAERTGGSVSTLTIQRTQQEDSAVYLCASKLGLGEQETQYFGPGTRLLVL.

This chain uses TRBV7-2 with TRBJ2-7; weak D call: TRBD2 (6 bases). The CDR3 runs 16 residues. Germline CDR1 reads SGHTA; CDR2 reads FQGNSA. V lost 7 bases and J 3 bases, leaving 22 bases between the germline ends. This chain's CDR3 is CASNSERWGVSYEQYF. The DNA for the CDR3 is TGTGCCAGCAACTCCGAACGTTGGGGGGTAAGCTACGAGCAGTACTTC.

The V call is TRBV18, the J call TRBJ1-2, with a weak D call TRBD1 (6 bases). This CDR3 is 15 amino acids long. Trimming took off 0 bases at V and 6 bases at J, with 14 bases between the two ends. Germline CDR1 KGHSH, CDR2 LQKENI. In DNA, the CDR3 is TGTGCCAGCTCACCACCCGGGACACTTACTGATGGCTACACCTTC. The encoded protein is CASSPPGTLTDGYTF. Using reference TRBV18 and TRBJ1-2 for the parts outside the CDR3, the full variable domain is NAGVMQNPRHLVRRRGQEARLRCSPMKGHSHVYWYRQLPEEGLKFMVYLQKENIIDESGMPKERFSAEFPKEGPSILRIQQVVRGDSAAYFCASSPPGTLTDGYTFGSGTRLTVV.

About this clone: The same CDR3 also results from other DNA sequences found in this sample. J is TRBJ1-1 and V is TRBV28; no firm D call. Germline-derived CDR1 and CDR2 are MDHEN and SYDVKM. Trimming stripped 3 bases from V and 2 bases from J, with 4 bases between. The CDR3 loop spans 12 amino acids. Here the CDR3 reads CASSFLNTEAFF. CDR3 nucleotide sequence: TGTGCCAGCAGTTTCCTAAACACTGAAGCTTTCTTT.

Ten or more counts support this clone. V gene TRBV5-1 combines with J gene TRBJ1-3; 7 bases are shared with TRBD1. The ends lost 1 base at V and 0 bases at J; junction bases unmatched: 4. The CDR3 is 16 amino acids. CDR1 and CDR2 from the germline V gene are SGHRS and YFSETQ. CDR3 residues: CASSLTTGYSGNTIYF. In DNA, the CDR3 is TGCGCCAGCAGCTTGACGACAGGGTACTCTGGAAACACCATATATTTT.

This clone appeared a few times. This chain uses TRBV5-4 with TRBJ2-2, with a tentative D call TRBD1 (6 bases). V was cut by 4 bases and J by 7 bases, with 20 bases left in between. CDR3 length: 16 amino acids. The germline gives CDR1 SGHNT, CDR2 YYREEE (reference sequence). CDR3 region: CASSLAEGHLSGELFF. CDR3 nucleotides: TGTGCCAGCAGCCTGGCTGAGGGACACTTGAGCGGGGAGCTGTTTTTT.

The chain employs TRBV6-2 or TRBV6-3 and TRBJ2-7; 8 bases are shared with TRBD2. The V gene end was trimmed by 6 bases and the J gene end by 3 bases; junction bases not matched to a gene: 13. CDR3 size: 16 residues. Germline values: CDR1 MNHEY, CDR2 SVGEGT. The CDR3 loop is CASSNVFPGGHYEQYF. CDR3 coding DNA: TGTGCCAGCAGCAACGTCTTTCCGGGAGGGCACTACGAGCAGTACTTC.

The gene calls are TRBV19 and TRBJ2-1; 9 nucleotides align to TRBD2. Germline V CDR1 and CDR2: LNHDA, SQIVND (reference sequence). The ends lost 6 bases at V and 7 bases at J; junction bases unmatched: 7. CDR3 size: 14 residues. CDR3 bases: TGTGCCAGTAGCTTAGCGGGAGTGATGAATGAGCAGTTCTTC. As protein: CASSLAGVMNEQFF.

The chain employs TRBV6-5 and TRBJ1-1; D remains unclear. From germline, CDR1 is MNHEY and CDR2 SVGAGI. Trimming took off 2 bases at V and 4 bases at J, with 11 bases between the two ends. The CDR3 is 14 amino acids. Here the CDR3 DNA reads TGTGCCAGCAGTTACGTTGACCGGAGCACTGAAGCTTTCTTT. Its protein product is CASSYVDRSTEAFF.

The rearrangement links TRBV9 to TRBJ2-2; D may be TRBD2 (6 bases). This CDR3 is 15 amino acids long. Between the trimmed V and J ends, which lost 4 bases and 5 bases, there was a span of 15 bases. CDR1 is SGDLS, CDR2 YYNGEE, per germline. CDR3 nucleotide sequence: TGTGCCAGCAGCCCGGGGCTAGCGCGGACCGGGGAGCTGTTTTTT. Translated, it gives CASSPGLARTGELFF.

The chain has TRBV9 and TRBJ1-5; 10 bases agree with TRBD1. This CDR3 is built from 15 residues. The germline V gene has CDR1 SGDLS and CDR2 YYNGEE. The junction had 3 bases not matched to a gene; V was cut back by 4 bases and J by 2 bases. The CDR3 nucleotides are TGTGCCAGCAGCCCGACAGGGGGCGGCAATCAGCCCCAGCATTTT. Its protein product is CASSPTGGGNQPQHF. Drawing the rest from reference TRBV9 and TRBJ1-5, the complete variable domain is DSGVTQTPKHLITATGQRVTLRCSPRSGDLSVYWYQQSLDQGLQFLIQYYNGEERAKGNILERFSAQQFPDLHSELNLSSLELGDSALYFCASSPTGGGNQPQHFGDGTRLSIL.

This rearrangement joins TRBV19 to TRBJ2-7; the D is unclear. CDR1 and CDR2 (germline): LNHDA, SQIVND (reference sequence). The V end was cut by 5 bases, the J end by 0 bases, with 8 bases between. The CDR3 totals 13 residues. The CDR3 loop reads CASSLQNSYEQYF. CDR3 DNA sequence: TGTGCCAGTAGTCTACAGAACTCCTACGAGCAGTACTTC.

The V gene is TRBV30, the J gene TRBJ1-2; D remains ambiguous. This CDR3 has 13 amino acids. The germline V gene has CDR1 GTSNPN and CDR2 SVGIG (reference sequence). The V end lost 0 bases, the J end lost 4 bases, and 9 bases lay between the germline ends. The chain's CDR3 is CAWSVSAVYGYTF. CDR3 DNA: TGTGCCTGGAGTGTATCGGCGGTCTATGGCTACACCTTC.

This clone was counted a few times. This chain links TRBV27 with TRBJ1-1; the match to TRBD1 covers 7 bases. This CDR3 has 13 amino acids. The germline V gene has CDR1 MNHEY and CDR2 SMNVEV (reference sequence). V shed 10 bases and J 1 base; nucleotides not matched to a gene: 6. CDR3 sequence reads: CATNRGPNTEAFF. In DNA, the CDR3 is TGTGCCACCAACAGGGGACCGAACACTGAAGCTTTCTTT.

This clone was seen a few times. The rearrangement uses TRBV10-3 and TRBJ1-2; D might be TRBD1 (6 bases). The V end lost 4 bases, the J end lost 6 bases, and 12 bases lay between the germline ends. The CDR3 extends over 13 amino acids. Germline CDR1 is ENHRY and CDR2 is SYGVKD. The CDR3 loop is CAISATNRDGYTF. CDR3 DNA sequence: TGTGCCATCAGTGCTACCAACAGGGATGGCTACACCTTC.

The chain uses TRBV18 and TRBJ1-1; 9 bases agree with TRBD1. The CDR3 extends over 14 amino acids. CDR1 KGHSH and CDR2 LQKENI come from the germline V gene. V was pared by 3 bases and J by 3 bases, with 2 bases of the junction left unmatched. The CDR3 bases are TGTGCCAGCTCACCCCGGACAGGGGACACTGAAGCTTTCTTT. It yields the protein CASSPRTGDTEAFF.

This clone has only one observation. This chain joins TRBV18 and TRBJ1-2, with TRBD1 matching 7 bases. V was pared by 3 bases and J by 5 bases, with 15 bases of the junction left unmatched. The CDR3 is 17 amino acids. CDR1 and CDR2 from the germline V gene are KGHSH and LQKENI. The CDR3 is CASSPAPPDRAGYGYTF. CDR3 DNA: TGTGCCAGCTCACCCGCCCCTCCCGACAGGGCGGGTTATGGCTACACCTTC.

J is TRBJ2-7 and V is TRBV9, with D possibly being TRBD2 (6 bases). Germline CDR1 is SGDLS and CDR2 is YYNGEE. The CDR3 has 13 residues. V shed 3 bases and J shed 3 bases, with 10 bases lying between them. The DNA of the CDR3 is TGTGCCAGCAGCGCGGGACTTAGCTACGAGCAGTACTTC. It specifies CASSAGLSYEQYF.

The rearrangement links TRBV30 to TRBJ1-3, with D possibly being TRBD1 (6 bases). Germline loops: CDR1 GTSNPN, CDR2 SVGIG (reference sequence). Trimming took 3 bases from V and 2 from J, leaving 20 bases between them. This CDR3 is built from 17 residues. The CDR3 spells CAWRPRGRGATGNTIYF. The CDR3 bases are TGTGCCTGGAGGCCCCGCGGGAGGGGGGCTACTGGAAACACCATATATTTT.

The rearrangement joins TRBV18 to TRBJ2-2, with D unclear. Per germline, CDR1 KGHSH and CDR2 LQKENI. CDR3 length: 16 amino acids. The V gene lost 0 bases and the J gene lost 1 base, with 9 bases spanning the gap. The CDR3 loop reads CASSPPSNGNTGELFF. CDR3 coding DNA: TGTGCCAGCTCACCACCTTCGAACGGGAACACCGGGGAGCTGTTTTTT.

J is TRBJ2-7 and V is TRBV5-1, with 7 bases aligning to TRBD1. V shed 3 bases and J 3 bases; nucleotides not matched to a gene: 0. CDR3 length: 12 amino acids. Germline assignment: CDR1 SGHRS and CDR2 YFSETQ. The CDR3 spells CASSYRGYEQYF. In DNA, the CDR3 is TGCGCCAGCAGCTACAGGGGCTACGAGCAGTACTTC.

The CDR3 protein is CASSRIRGTGDNEQFF. CDR3 nucleotide sequence: TGTGCCAGCAGCCGGATTAGGGGGACAGGGGACAATGAGCAGTTCTTC. The rearrangement joins TRBV3-1 (or the pseudogene TRBV3-2) to TRBJ2-1; 10 nucleotides align to TRBD1. The CDR3 is made up of 16 amino acids. V shed 4 bases, J shed 5 bases, and the junction held 8 bases outside the gene matches. Germline V gives CDR1 LGHDT, CDR2 YNNKEL (reference sequence).

In this sample, this clone turned up a few times. CDR3 amino acids: CASSESFLTGLITEAFF. The CDR3 nucleotides are TGTGCCAGCAGTGAGTCTTTCTTAACAGGGCTAATCACTGAAGCTTTCTTT. V is TRBV2 and J is TRBJ1-1, with a weak D call TRBD1 (6 bases). CDR3 size: 17 residues. The germline V and J ends were trimmed by 3 bases and 4 bases, with 21 bases remaining between them. Germline CDR1 reads SNHLY; CDR2 reads FYNNEI.